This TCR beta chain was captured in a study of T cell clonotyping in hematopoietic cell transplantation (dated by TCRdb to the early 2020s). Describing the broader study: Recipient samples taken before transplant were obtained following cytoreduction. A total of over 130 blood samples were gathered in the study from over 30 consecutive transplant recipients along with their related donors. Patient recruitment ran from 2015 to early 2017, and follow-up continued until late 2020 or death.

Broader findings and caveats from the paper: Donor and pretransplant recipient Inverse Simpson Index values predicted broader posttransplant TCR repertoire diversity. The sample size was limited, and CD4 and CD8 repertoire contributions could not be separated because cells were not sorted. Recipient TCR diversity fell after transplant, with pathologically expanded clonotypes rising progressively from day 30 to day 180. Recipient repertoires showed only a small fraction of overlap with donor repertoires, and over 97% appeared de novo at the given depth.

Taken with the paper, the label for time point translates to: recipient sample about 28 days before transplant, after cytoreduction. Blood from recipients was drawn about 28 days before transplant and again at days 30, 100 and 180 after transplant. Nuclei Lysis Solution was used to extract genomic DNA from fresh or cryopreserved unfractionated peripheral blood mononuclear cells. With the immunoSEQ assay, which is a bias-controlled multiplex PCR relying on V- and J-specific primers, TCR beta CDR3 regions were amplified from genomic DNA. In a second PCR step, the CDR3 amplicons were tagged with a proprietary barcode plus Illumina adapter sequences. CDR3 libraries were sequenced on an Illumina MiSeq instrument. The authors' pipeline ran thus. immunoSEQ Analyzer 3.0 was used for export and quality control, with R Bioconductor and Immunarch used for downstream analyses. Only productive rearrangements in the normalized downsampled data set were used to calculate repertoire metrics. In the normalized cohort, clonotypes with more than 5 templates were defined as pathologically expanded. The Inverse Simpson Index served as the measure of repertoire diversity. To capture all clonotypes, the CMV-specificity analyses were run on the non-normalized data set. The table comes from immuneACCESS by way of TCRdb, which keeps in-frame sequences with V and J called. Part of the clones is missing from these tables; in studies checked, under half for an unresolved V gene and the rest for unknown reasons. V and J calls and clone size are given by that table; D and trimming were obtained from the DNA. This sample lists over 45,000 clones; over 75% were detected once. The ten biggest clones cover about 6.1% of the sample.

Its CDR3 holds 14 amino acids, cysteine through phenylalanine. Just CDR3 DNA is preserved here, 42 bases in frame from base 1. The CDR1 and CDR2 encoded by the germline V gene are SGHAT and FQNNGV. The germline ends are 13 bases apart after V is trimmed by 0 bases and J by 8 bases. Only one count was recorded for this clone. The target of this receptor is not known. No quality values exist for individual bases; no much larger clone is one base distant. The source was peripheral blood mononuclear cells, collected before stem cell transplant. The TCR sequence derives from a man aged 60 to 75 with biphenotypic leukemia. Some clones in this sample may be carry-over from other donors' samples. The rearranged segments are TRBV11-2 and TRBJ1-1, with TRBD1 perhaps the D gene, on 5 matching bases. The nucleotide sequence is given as TGTGCCAGCAGCTTAGAGCCACAGGAGCTAGAAGCTTTCTTT. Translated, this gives CASSLEPQELEAFF.